This TCR beta chain was found in a study of blood T cell repertoires in COVID-19. This CDR3 has 16 amino acids. The V gene end was trimmed by 3 bases and the J gene end by 6 bases; junction bases not matched to a gene: 9. Germline V gene sequence: CDR1 KGHDR, CDR2 SFDVKD. Assay: immunoSEQ multiplex PCR; the TCRdb copy retains only in-frame clones and omits some. Of 110,000 or so clones listed, about 88% are singletons. This sequence joins TRBV24-1 and TRBJ2-1; 8 nucleotides line up with TRBD2. The specimen was peripheral blood. The sequence derives from a woman in her 70s who had recovered from COVID-19. The DNA for the CDR3 is TGTGCCACCAGTGATCCCCGAGCGGGAGAGGTCAATGAGCAGTTCTTC. Its protein product is CATSDPRAGEVNEQFF.